This T cell receptor beta chain was found in a study of T cell responses to AZD1222 COVID-19 vaccine. To note about this clone: Its antigen is currently unknown.

Repertoires were generated with immunoSEQ multiplex PCR, while TCRdb's copy carries only in-frame clones and drops some. The sample gives 80,000 to 95,000 clones, about nine tenths of which show up once; approximately 2.6% is in the top ten. Trimming removed 2 bases at V and 1 base at J, with 8 bases between. The germline V gene encodes CDR1 MNHEY and CDR2 SVGAGI. The CDR3 is made up of 14 amino acids. Findings and limits, study-wide: Donors skewed white British and female; clonal diversity was possibly underestimated.

The sample here was peripheral blood, taken on day 0 of MenACWY control vaccination. The J gene is TRBJ1-1, the V gene TRBV6-5; possibly TRBD1 for D (6 bases). The clonotype originates from an adult in good health. CDR3 DNA sequence: TGTGCCAGCAGTTACAGGGGGGAGAACACTGAAGCTTTCTTT. Its translation is CASSYRGENTEAFF.